A single sample gave rise to the 9 T cell receptor beta chains below, sequenced in a study of shared clonotypes between healthy human individuals. Naive-designated CD8 cells lacked CD45RO, were positively enriched for CCR7, and omitted terminally differentiated effector memory CD45RA+ cells. Here immunoSEQ multiplex PCR was the method, and the copy in TCRdb shows in-frame clones only, minus some. The table has some 2.1 million clones, roughly 94% seen once; the top ten hold 0.85% to 1.3%. The sample was naive CD8+ T cells sorted from blood. The receptors derive from a man aged 18 to 30 in good health.

The rearrangement joins TRBV4-1 to TRBJ1-1; D remains ambiguous. The CDR3 has 14 residues. V was clipped by 2 bases and J by 0 bases, with 7 bases between them. Germline loops: CDR1 MGHRA, CDR2 YSYEKL. This chain's CDR3 is CASSQPSMNTEAFF. Here the CDR3 DNA reads TGCGCCAGCAGCCAACCAAGCATGAACACTGAAGCTTTCTTT.

This sequence joins TRBV21-1 and TRBJ2-7; the DNA was not compared with TRBD1, the D call given in the table. TRBV21-1 is a listed pseudogene. The CDR3 runs 16 residues. In DNA form, the CDR3 reads TGTGCCAGCGGCTACCTTCGCGGGACAGGGAACGCCGAGCAGTACTTC. It is translated as CASGYLRGTGNAEQYF.

This chain connects TRBV2 to TRBJ2-3, with D perhaps matching TRBD1 (6 bases). The CDR3 extends over 16 amino acids. V lost 8 bases, J lost 1 base, and 19 bases lay in between. Per the germline V gene, CDR1 is SNHLY and CDR2 is FYNNEI. In DNA form, the CDR3 reads TGTGCCAGCTCGACCTCACAGGGTATTGGCACAGATACGCAGTATTTT. Its translation: CASSTSQGIGTDTQYF.

This chain links TRBV29-1 with TRBJ2-1, with TRBD2 as a possible D gene (5 bases). Per the germline V gene, CDR1 is SQVTM and CDR2 is ANQGSEA. This CDR3 region has 12 residues. Trimming stripped 3 bases from V and 4 bases from J, with 7 bases between. CDR3 region: CSVEEVYNEQFF. In DNA form, the CDR3 reads TGCAGCGTTGAGGAGGTTTACAATGAGCAGTTCTTC.

The chain joins TRBV13 to TRBJ2-7, with 10 nucleotides matching TRBD1. V trimming: 1 base; J trimming: 3 bases; junction bases outside the gene matches: 3. Per germline, CDR1 PRHDT and CDR2 FYEKMQ (reference sequence). CDR3 length equals 15 residues. The CDR3 is CASSLARDRGYEQYF. Written as DNA, the CDR3 is TGTGCCAGCAGCTTAGCCCGGGACAGGGGCTACGAGCAGTACTTC.

V is TRBV5-6 and J is TRBJ1-2; 9 bases agree with TRBD1. There are 18 residues in the CDR3. Per the germline V gene, CDR1 is SGHDT and CDR2 is YYEEEE. Trimming cost V 3 bases and J 6 bases; bases outside gene matches: 18. CDR3 in amino acids: CASSSHLSTGTGIDGYTF. The CDR3, as DNA: TGTGCCAGCAGCTCGCACTTATCTACCGGGACAGGGATCGATGGCTACACCTTC.

The chain joins TRBV4-3 to TRBJ2-2, with a tentative D call TRBD1 (6 bases). Trimming removed 2 bases at V and 10 bases at J, with 11 bases between. The CDR3 sequence is 13 residues long. Germline V gene data show CDR1 as LGHNA and CDR2 as YSLEER. CDR3 region: CASSQTGIEELFF. In DNA, the CDR3 is TGCGCCAGCAGCCAAACAGGGATTGAGGAGCTGTTTTTT.

CDR3 in amino acids: CASSGKAYNSPLHF. CDR3 coding DNA: TGTGCCAGCAGTGGCAAGGCCTATAATTCACCCCTCCACTTT. V and J are TRBV2 and TRBJ1-6; D call uncertain. The CDR3 has 14 amino acids. Trimming removed 4 bases at V and 2 bases at J, with 6 bases between. Looked up from germline, CDR1 is SNHLY and CDR2 is FYNNEI.

This sequence joins TRBV19 and TRBJ2-2; TRBD1 agrees at 9 bases. This CDR3 is built from 15 residues. The ends lost 5 bases at V and 1 base at J; junction bases unmatched: 2. CDR1 is LNHDA, CDR2 SQIVND, per germline (reference sequence). The CDR3 is CASSGQGMNTGELFF. CDR3 DNA sequence: TGTGCCAGTAGTGGACAGGGGATGAACACCGGGGAGCTGTTTTTT.